These T cell receptor beta chains were read from a single sample in a study of read filtering for tumor transcriptome and immune sequencing. Each CDR3 protein gets one entry after TCRdb re-called the reads with MiXCR. The sample carries approximately 140,000 distinct CDR3 sequences, approximately 13% recorded once. The sequencing sample was made of a population of CD138-negative cells sorted from bone marrow. All receptors come from a donor aged 40 or older with multiple myeloma. The CDR3 runs from the conserved cysteine through the conserved F or W. The D gene is left open where the match is weak. Clone sizes are given selectively: once, few, many, or a class where the clone is expanded.

cdr3_aa,cdr3_nt,v_call,d_call,j_call,clone_size
CSARDNIRGLPNIQYF,TGCAGTGCTAGAGATAACATAAGGGGGCTTCCGAACATTCAGTACTTC,TRBV20-1,TRBD1,TRBJ2-4,many
CASSFRGMGGELFF,TGTGCCAGCAGTTTTAGAGGGATGGGGGGGGAGCTGTTTTTT,TRBV12-3/TRBV12-4,.,TRBJ2-2,many
CSVTGLTGEQLF,TGCAGCGTTACAGGGCTCACCGGGGAGCAGTTATTT,TRBV29-1,.,TRBJ2-2,.
CASSYSYFNEQFF,TGTGCCAGCAGTTACTCCTACTTCAATGAGCAGTTCTTC,TRBV6-6,.,TRBJ2-1,.
CASSTPRTSGRKNEQFF,TGTGCCAGTAGTACCCCGCGGACTAGCGGGAGGAAAAATGAGCAGTTCTTC,TRBV19,TRBD2,TRBJ2-1,many
CASSLGVGGELFF,TGTGCCAGCAGCTTAGGGGTGGGCGGGGAGCTGTTTTTT,TRBV7-8,.,TRBJ2-2,few
CASSLWQGYEKLFF,TGTGCCAGCAGCTTGTGGCAGGGTTATGAAAAACTGTTTTTT,TRBV5-6,.,TRBJ1-4,many
CSAMDRGTGELFF,TGCAGTGCAATGGACAGGGGGACCGGGGAGCTGTTTTTT,TRBV20-1,TRBD1,TRBJ2-2,.
CASSLGVSGSNEQFF,TGTGCCAGCAGCTTAGGTGTTAGCGGGAGCAATGAGCAGTTCTTC,TRBV11-3,TRBD2,TRBJ2-1,many
CAGRLRDREQETQYF,TGTGCCGGCAGACTCCGGGACAGGGAGCAAGAGACCCAGTACTTC,TRBV6-6,TRBD1,TRBJ2-5,.
CASSAPGEQGTQYF,TGTGCCAGCAGCGCCCCAGGGGAACAAGGGACCCAGTACTTC,TRBV9,.,TRBJ2-5,many
CSVKTDRPNNYNEQFF,TGCAGCGTCAAGACGGACAGACCAAATAACTACAATGAGCAGTTCTTC,TRBV29-1,.,TRBJ2-1,many
CASSILDSKAHEQFF,TGTGCCAGCAGCATCCTTGACAGCAAAGCCCATGAGCAGTTCTTC,TRBV5-4,.,TRBJ2-1,many
CASSSPDKFYNEQFF,TGTGCCAGCAGTTCGCCGGACAAGTTCTACAATGAGCAGTTCTTC,TRBV7-9,.,TRBJ2-1,many
CATSDPGTSGYNEQFF,TGTGCCACCAGTGATCCCGGGACTAGCGGCTACAATGAGCAGTTCTTC,TRBV24-1,TRBD2,TRBJ2-1,.
CASSDRGGEKRFF,TGCGCCAGCAGTGACAGGGGAGGAGAAAAACGGTTTTTT,TRBV10-2,.,TRBJ1-4,.
CASSPGTLVNNEQFF,TGTGCCAGCAGCCCCGGAACCTTAGTCAACAATGAGCAGTTCTTC,TRBV28,.,TRBJ2-1,many
CASRETGGDQPQHF,TGTGCCAGCAGAGAGACAGGCGGCGATCAGCCCCAGCATTTT,TRBV6-6,.,TRBJ1-5,many
CASRLAGVRNEQFF,TGTGCCAGCAGACTAGCGGGAGTAAGAAATGAGCAGTTCTTC,TRBV6-2/TRBV6-3,TRBD2,TRBJ2-1,many
CASSVSGTIEEQFF,TGTGCCAGCAGCGTCTCCGGGACCATAGAAGAGCAGTTCTTC,TRBV7-9,.,TRBJ2-1,few
CASSQTGTGTEAFF,TGCGCCAGCAGCCAAACGGGGACCGGCACTGAAGCTTTCTTT,TRBV4-1,.,TRBJ1-1,many
CASSPTLYEQYF,TGTGCCAGCAGCCCAACCCTCTACGAGCAGTACTTC,TRBV7-9,.,TRBJ2-7,many
CASSFGETYNEQFF,TGTGCCAGTAGTTTCGGGGAGACCTACAATGAGCAGTTCTTC,TRBV19,.,TRBJ2-1,many
CASSQDSPQDTQYF,TGCGCCAGCAGCCAAGACTCGCCCCAAGATACGCAGTATTTT,TRBV4-1,.,TRBJ2-3,many
CASSIAGAYEQYF,TGTGCCAGTAGTATAGCAGGGGCGTACGAGCAGTACTTC,TRBV19,.,TRBJ2-7,few
CSALRRGLDGYTF,TGCAGTGCGCTCCGTAGGGGACTTGATGGCTACACCTTC,TRBV20-1,.,TRBJ1-2,many